This entry lists 5 T cell receptor beta chains sequenced from one sample in a study of beta chain features in type 1 diabetes. Broader study findings: Type 1 diabetes patients had TCRB CDR3s that were shorter (moderately but significantly so) in all four CD4+ subsets.

Expressed TCRB transcripts were sequenced after all isolated RNA was converted to cDNA. TCRdb keeps only in-frame clones here, not all; method: immunoSEQ multiplex PCR. The sample holds approximately 250,000 clones, 16% seen once. No antigen has been assigned to these receptors. The sequencing sample was made of naive CD4+ T cells from blood. Every receptor here comes from a man aged 30 to 45 with type 1 diabetes.

The CDR3 region has the DNA TGTGCCAGCAGCGTATACGCGGGAGCGAACTACGAGCAGTACTTC. This translates into CASSVYAGANYEQYF. The genes are TRBV9 and TRBJ2-7, with 7 bases fitting TRBD2. Per germline, CDR1 SGDLS and CDR2 YYNGEE. The J segment lost 3 bases and the V segment lost 1 base, leaving 7 bases of the junction unmatched. CDR3 length equals 15 residues.

This clone has just a few counts. V usage is TRBV7-8 and J usage is TRBJ2-1; 11 bases are a match to TRBD1. Trimming at V came to 3 bases and at J to 3 bases, leaving 1 base not matched to a gene. The germline gives CDR1 SGHVS, CDR2 FQNEAQ. This CDR3 spans 15 amino acids. As DNA, the CDR3 is TGTGCCAGCAGCTTGGGACAGGGGGGCTACAATGAGCAGTTCTTC. This gives the protein CASSLGQGGYNEQFF.

This clone turned up a few times. The chain links TRBV29-1 to TRBJ1-1; D is unclear. The CDR3 contains 14 residues. Germline loops: CDR1 SQVTM, CDR2 ANQGSEA. V was shortened by 2 bases and J by 0 bases, with 10 bases between the two germline ends. The CDR3: CSVERALMNTEAFF. The CDR3 nucleotides are TGCAGCGTTGAAAGGGCCCTCATGAACACTGAAGCTTTCTTT.

The chain uses TRBV30 and TRBJ2-4; the D gene is possibly TRBD1 (6 bases). CDR1 and CDR2 (germline): GTSNPN, SVGIG (reference sequence). The CDR3 consists of 15 residues. Trimming took 8 bases from V and 2 from J, leaving 19 bases between them. CDR3 residues: CAGRTVRSSKNIQYF. The CDR3 DNA follows: TGTGCCGGACGGACAGTAAGGTCGTCCAAAAACATTCAGTACTTC.

The chain carries TRBV15 and TRBJ2-5; unclear D gene. The V end lost 0 bases, the J end lost 4 bases, and 6 bases lay between the germline ends. This CDR3 is built from 13 residues. The germline gives CDR1 LNHNV, CDR2 YYDKDF (reference sequence). For the CDR3, the DNA is TGTGCCACCAGCAGAGAATTTGTAGAGACCCAGTACTTC. This gives the protein CATSREFVETQYF.